Included here is one T cell receptor (beta chain) sequence, with context. The sample is drawn from a study of blood T cell repertoires in COVID-19. V trimming: 9 bases; J trimming: 4 bases; junction bases outside the gene matches: 10. The CDR3 spans 15 residues. Germline V gene lookup returns CDR1 LNHDA and CDR2 SQIVND (reference sequence). Only in-frame clones appear in the TCRdb table, and some are missing; sequencing was by immunoSEQ multiplex PCR. Of 150,000 to 200,000 clones listed, 65% to 90% are singletons. The material sequenced was peripheral blood. The TCR was taken from a man aged 45-65 years with active or convalescent COVID-19. The chain couples TRBV19 to TRBJ2-1; TRBD2 agrees at 9 bases. The CDR3 DNA is TGTGCCAGCCGCCCCGACAGCGGGAGGTACAATGAGCAGTTCTTC. It specifies CASRPDSGRYNEQFF.